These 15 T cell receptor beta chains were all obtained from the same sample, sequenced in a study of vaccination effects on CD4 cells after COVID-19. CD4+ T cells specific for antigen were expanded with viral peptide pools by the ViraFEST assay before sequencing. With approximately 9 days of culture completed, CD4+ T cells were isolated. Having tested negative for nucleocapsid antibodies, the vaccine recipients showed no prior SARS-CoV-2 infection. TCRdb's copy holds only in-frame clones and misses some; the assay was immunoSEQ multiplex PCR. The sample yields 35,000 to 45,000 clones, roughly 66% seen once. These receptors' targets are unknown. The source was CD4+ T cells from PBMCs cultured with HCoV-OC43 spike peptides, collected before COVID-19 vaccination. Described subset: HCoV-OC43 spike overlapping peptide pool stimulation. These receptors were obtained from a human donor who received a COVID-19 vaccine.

The CDR3 spells CASSYSIFSPRRQSPTYGYTF. In DNA, the CDR3 is TGTGCCAGCAGTTACTCGATTTTTTCCCCGCGGCGACAGAGTCCTACCTATGGCTACACCTTC. The chain is built from TRBV6-2 or TRBV6-3 and TRBJ1-2; maybe TRBD1 (5 bases). Germline CDR1 is MNHEY and CDR2 is SVGEGT. V dropped 0 bases and J dropped 4 bases, with 30 bases sitting between them. The CDR3 length is 21 residues.

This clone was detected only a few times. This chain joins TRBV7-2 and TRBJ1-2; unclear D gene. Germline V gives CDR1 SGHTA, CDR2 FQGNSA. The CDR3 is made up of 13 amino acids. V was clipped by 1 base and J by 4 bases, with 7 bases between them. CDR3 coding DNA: TGTGCCAGCAGCTTAGAGTCAACCTATGGCTACACCTTC. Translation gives CASSLESTYGYTF.

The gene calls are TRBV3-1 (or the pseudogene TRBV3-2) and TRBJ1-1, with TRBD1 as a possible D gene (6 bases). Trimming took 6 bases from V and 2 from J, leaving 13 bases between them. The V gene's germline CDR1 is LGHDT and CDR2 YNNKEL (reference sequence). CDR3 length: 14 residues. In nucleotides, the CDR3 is TGTGCCAGCAGTTTTCAGGGGTCTAACACTGAAGCTTTCTTT. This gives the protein CASSFQGSNTEAFF.

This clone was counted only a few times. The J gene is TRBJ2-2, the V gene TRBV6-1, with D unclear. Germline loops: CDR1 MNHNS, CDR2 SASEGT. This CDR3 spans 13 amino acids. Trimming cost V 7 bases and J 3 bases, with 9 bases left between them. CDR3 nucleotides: TGTGCCAGCAATGGGAAATACACCGGGGAGCTGTTTTTT. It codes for CASNGKYTGELFF.

The CDR3 region is CAIRGDRNTEAFF. The CDR3, as DNA: TGTGCCATCAGGGGGGACAGGAACACTGAAGCTTTCTTT. The chain couples TRBV10-3 to TRBJ1-1; 7 bases match TRBD1. Germline CDR1 ENHRY, CDR2 SYGVKD. The CDR3 covers 13 residues. With 6 bases clipped from V and 1 base from J, the junction kept 2 bases outside the gene matches.

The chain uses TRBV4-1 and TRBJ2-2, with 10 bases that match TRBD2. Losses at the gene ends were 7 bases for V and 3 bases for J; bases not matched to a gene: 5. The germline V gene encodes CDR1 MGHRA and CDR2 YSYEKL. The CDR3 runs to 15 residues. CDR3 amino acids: CASTPSGGYTGELFF. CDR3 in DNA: TGCGCCAGCACCCCTAGCGGGGGATACACCGGGGAGCTGTTTTTT.

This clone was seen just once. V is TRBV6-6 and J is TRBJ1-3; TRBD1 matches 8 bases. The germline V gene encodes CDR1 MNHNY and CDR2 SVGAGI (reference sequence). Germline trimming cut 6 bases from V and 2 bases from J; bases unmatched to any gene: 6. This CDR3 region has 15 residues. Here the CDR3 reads CASRSTGGPGNTIYF. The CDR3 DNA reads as TGTGCCAGCAGATCCACAGGGGGTCCTGGAAACACCATATATTTT.

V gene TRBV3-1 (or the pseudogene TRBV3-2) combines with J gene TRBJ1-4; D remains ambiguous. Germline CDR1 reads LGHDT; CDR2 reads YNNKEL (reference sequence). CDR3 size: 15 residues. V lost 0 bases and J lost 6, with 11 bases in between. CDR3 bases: TGTGCCAGCAGCCAAGAATCGGTTAGGGATGAAAAACTGTTTTTT. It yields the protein CASSQESVRDEKLFF.

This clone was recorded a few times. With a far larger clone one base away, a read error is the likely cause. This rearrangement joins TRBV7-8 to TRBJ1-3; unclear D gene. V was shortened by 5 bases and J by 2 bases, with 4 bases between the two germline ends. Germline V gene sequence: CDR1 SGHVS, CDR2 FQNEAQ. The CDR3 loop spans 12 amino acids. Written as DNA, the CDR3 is TGTGCCAGCAGCCCTACTGGAAACACCATATATTTT. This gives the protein CASSPTGNTIYF.

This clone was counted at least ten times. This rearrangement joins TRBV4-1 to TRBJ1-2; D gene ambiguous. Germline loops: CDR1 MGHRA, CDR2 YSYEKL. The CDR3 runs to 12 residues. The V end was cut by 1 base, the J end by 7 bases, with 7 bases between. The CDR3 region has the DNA TGCGCCAGCAGCCAAGCCACGGTTGGCTACACCTTC. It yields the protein CASSQATVGYTF.

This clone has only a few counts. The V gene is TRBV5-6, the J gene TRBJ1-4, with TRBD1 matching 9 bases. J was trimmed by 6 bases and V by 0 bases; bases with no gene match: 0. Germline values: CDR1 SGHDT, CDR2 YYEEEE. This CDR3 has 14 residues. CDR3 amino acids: CASSLDRGHEKLFF. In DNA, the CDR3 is TGTGCCAGCAGCTTGGACAGGGGGCATGAAAAACTGTTTTTT.

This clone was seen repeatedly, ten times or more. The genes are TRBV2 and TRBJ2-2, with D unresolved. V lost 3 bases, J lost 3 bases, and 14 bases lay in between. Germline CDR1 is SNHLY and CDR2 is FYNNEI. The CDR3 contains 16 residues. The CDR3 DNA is TGTGCCAGCAGTGATCTCCGTGGCACCTACACCGGGGAGCTGTTTTTT. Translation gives CASSDLRGTYTGELFF.

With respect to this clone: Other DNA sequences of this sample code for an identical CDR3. CDR3 protein: CASSLGQGRETQYF. The CDR3 DNA follows: TGCGCCAGCAGCCTAGGACAGGGAAGGGAGACCCAGTACTTC. This chain links TRBV5-1 with TRBJ2-5; 8 bases agree with TRBD1. The V gene end was trimmed by 4 bases and the J gene end by 5 bases; junction bases not matched to a gene: 7. From germline, CDR1 is SGHRS and CDR2 YFSETQ. CDR3 length: 14 amino acids.

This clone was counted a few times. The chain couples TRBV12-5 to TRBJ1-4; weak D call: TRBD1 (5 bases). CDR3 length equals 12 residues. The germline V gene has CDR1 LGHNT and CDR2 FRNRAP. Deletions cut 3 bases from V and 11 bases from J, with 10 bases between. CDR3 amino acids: CASGFFKGKLFF. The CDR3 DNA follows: TGTGCTAGTGGTTTTTTTAAGGGGAAACTGTTTTTT.

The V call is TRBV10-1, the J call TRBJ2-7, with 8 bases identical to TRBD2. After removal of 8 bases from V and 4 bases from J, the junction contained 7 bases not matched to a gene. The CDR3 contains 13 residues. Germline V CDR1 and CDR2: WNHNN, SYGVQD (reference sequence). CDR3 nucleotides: TGCGCCAGCTCTGAGCGGGAGCCGTACGAGCAGTACTTC. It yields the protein CASSEREPYEQYF.